This T cell receptor (beta chain) was sequenced in a study of technical replicates of blood from several donors. Assay: immunoSEQ multiplex PCR; the TCRdb copy retains only in-frame clones and omits some. The sample shows about 93,000 clones, 95% of them seen only once. The sequence came from a human donor in good health. The sequenced material came from T cells isolated from PBMCs.

The CDR3 spells CATEGRVGQPQHF. The CDR3 coding sequence is TGTGCCACGGAAGGCAGGGTTGGTCAGCCCCAGCATTTT. The V and J genes are TRBV19 and TRBJ1-5, with D possibly matching TRBD1 (5 bases). The length of the CDR3 is 13 residues. The germline V and J ends were trimmed by 10 bases and 6 bases, with 16 bases remaining between them. Germline CDR1 LNHDA, CDR2 SQIVND (reference sequence).